These T cell receptor beta chains were read from a single sample in a study of blood T cell repertoires in COVID-19. Using immunoSEQ multiplex PCR, the repertoire was profiled, and TCRdb retains in-frame clones only, with some absent. The sample has 150,000 to 200,000 clones; 82% are singletons. Sequencing was done on a sample of peripheral blood. Receptor source: a woman of 80 years or more with acute or convalescent COVID-19. CDR3s include the opening cysteine and the closing phenylalanine or tryptophan. A D gene is named only where the DNA matches it firmly. Clone sizes are given selectively: once, few, many, or a class where the clone is expanded.

.,TRBV7-2,TRBJ2-1,.,TGTGCCACCGACCCGAGGGCCAATGAGCAGTTCTTC,CATDPRANEQFF
few,TRBV6-5,TRBJ2-3,.,TGTGCCAGCAGTTCAGGACAGTACACAGATACGCAGTATTTT,CASSSGQYTDTQYF
once,TRBV7-9,TRBJ1-1,.,TGTGCCAGCAGCTTCAGGAACACTGAAGCTTTCTTT,CASSFRNTEAFF
.,TRBV29-1,TRBJ1-6,.,TGCAGCGGACAACAGGGAAAGGATTCACCCCTCCACTTT,CSGQQGKDSPLHF
.,TRBV3-1/TRBV3-2,TRBJ2-7,TRBD2,TGTGCCAGCAGCCAGTGGACTAGCGGTGGGCCTGGCGAGCAGTACTTC,CASSQWTSGGPGEQYF
.,TRBV9,TRBJ1-3,TRBD1,TGTGCCAGCAGCGGGACAGGGGTGAGAAACACCATATATTTT,CASSGTGVRNTIYF
.,TRBV7-6,TRBJ2-1,.,TGTGCCAGCAGCTTAAGATCAAGGGGCGGCAATGAGCAGTTCTTC,CASSLRSRGGNEQFF
.,TRBV7-9,TRBJ2-2,.,TGTGCCGGAAGGGACTTAAGGAACACCGGGGAGCTGTTTTTT,CAGRDLRNTGELFF
.,TRBV6-2/TRBV6-3,TRBJ1-3,TRBD1,TGTGCCAGCAGTCGTCCCGGGACAGGGATACTCTCTGGAAACACCATATATTTT,CASSRPGTGILSGNTIYF
.,TRBV5-6,TRBJ1-6,.,TGTGCCAGCAGCTCACCGGGACTCCTCAATTCACCCCTCCACTTT,CASSSPGLLNSPLHF
.,TRBV5-6,TRBJ1-3,.,TGTGCCAGCAGCTTGGTAGGGCAGGGCGGCCCAAACACCATATATTTT,CASSLVGQGGPNTIYF
.,TRBV3-1/TRBV3-2,TRBJ1-1,.,TGTGCCAGCGGACTGGGGGGGTTTAACACTGAAGCTTTCTTT,CASGLGGFNTEAFF
.,TRBV9,TRBJ2-7,TRBD2,TGTGCCAGCAGCGAACTAGCGGGGGACTCCTACGAGCAGTACTTC,CASSELAGDSYEQYF
.,TRBV6-5,TRBJ1-1,TRBD1,TGTGCCAGCAGCACAGGGGAGTTGAGGAACACTGAAGCTTTCTTT,CASSTGELRNTEAFF
.,TRBV7-9,TRBJ2-7,.,TGTGCCAGCAGCTTGGGCCAGAGTTCCTACGAGCAGTACTTC,CASSLGQSSYEQYF
.,TRBV19,TRBJ2-1,.,TGTGCCAGTAGTATAATTTATTCCGGCTACAATGAGCAGTTCTTC,CASSIIYSGYNEQFF
.,TRBV9,TRBJ2-1,TRBD1,TGTGCCAGCGGACAGGGGGATTGGGATGAGCAGTTCTTC,CASGQGDWDEQFF